The clone carrying this TCR beta chain was recorded a few times. BIOMED2 TRB-A/B primer pools were used in multiplex TRB PCR. TCRdb passed the multiplex PCR reads through MiXCR, listing each CDR3 protein once. The sample comprises around 1,500 distinct CDR3 sequences, under 30% of which are singletons, and around two thirds rests with the top ten. Blood genomic DNA input for TRB amplification was about 240-550 ng. This sample stems from a study of T and B cells in COVID-19 patients. Study-level background: Peripheral blood came from COVID-19 patients with active infection or after recovery.

J lost 4 bases, V lost 10 bases, and 2 bases had no gene match. The CDR3 totals 13 residues. The chain is built from TRBV12-3 or TRBV12-4 and TRBJ2-1; 12 positions agree with TRBD2. The receptor was derived from a human donor with active COVID-19. Sequenced sample: blood. The CDR3: CATGTSGYNEQFF. The CDR3 coding sequence is TGTGCCACCGGGACTAGCGGGTACAATGAGCAGTTCTTC.